This T cell receptor beta chain was profiled in a study of cytomegalovirus exposure and HLA in healthy donors. This clone has only one observation. CDR1 is SGHNT and CDR2 is YYREEE in the germline V gene (reference sequence). The length of the CDR3 is 14 residues. V dropped 4 bases and J dropped 2; count of bases not matched to a gene: 4. Researchers ran the PCR with 60 Vbeta and 13 Jbeta primers. Repertoires were generated with immunoSEQ multiplex PCR, while TCRdb's copy carries only in-frame clones and drops some. This sample has about 140,000 clones; 55% to 80% occur once, and the top ten carry approximately 14%.

This rearrangement joins TRBV5-4 to TRBJ2-5; TRBD2 agrees at 8 bases. Sequencing was carried out using PBMCs. The source of this sequence is a human donor in good health. The chain's CDR3 is CASSPGRGQETQYF. CDR3 sequence (DNA): TGTGCCAGCAGCCCCGGGAGGGGGCAAGAGACCCAGTACTTC.